Described below is a single T cell receptor beta chain sequence and its context. There is no known antigen for this receptor. No per-base quality is available; no much larger clone lies one base away. CDR1 SGHTA and CDR2 FQGNSA were looked up in the germline V gene. The CDR3 goes from the cysteine to the phenylalanine over 15 residues. The read is trimmed to its CDR3 DNA, 45 bases read in frame from base 1. Trimming removed 2 bases from V and 5 bases from J, leaving 13 bases between the germline ends. The label giving this sample's treatment or condition can be read as: live attenuated yellow fever vaccine strain. At each blood-draw timepoint, two biological replicates of bulk PBMCs were collected. A standard Ficoll-Paque protocol was used to isolate PBMCs from peripheral blood. TriZol was used to extract RNA from bulk PBMCs, CD4 and CD8 fractions, and dextramer-positive and dextramer-negative fractions.

The data were taken from a study of T cells after yellow fever vaccination (dated by TCRdb to the late 2010s). About the full investigation: Libraries from fractions with low cell numbers were prepared with the SMART-Seq v4 Ultra Low Input RNA kit. To track T-cell clones before and after primary and booster YFV17D yellow fever vaccination, bulk TCR alpha and beta repertoires were sequenced longitudinally. The cohort comprised two healthy male donors, one aged 18 to 30 and one aged 30 to 39 years. Bulk PBMC replicates and cell subsets were isolated from blood drawn at multiple timepoints before and after both primary and secondary immunization. General study outcomes and caveats: After the booster, most clones that had expanded after primary vaccination were detected again (around 96% of CD4 and around nine tenths of CD8), suggesting broad maintenance of memory. Compared with the primary T-cell response, the secondary T-cell response was weaker but faster, peaking on day 5 rather than day 15. Computational filtering was needed because FACS-sorted repertoires could contain abundant contaminating clonotypes from the bulk population. The study included only a couple of donors, which limits how far the findings can be generalized. A small share of clonotypes occurred in both CD4 and CD8 compartments, likely arising from convergent recombination.

TCR cDNA was made using 5'RACE template switching, a step that added a universal primer site and unique molecular identifiers. Priming of cDNA synthesis was performed from both the TCR alpha and TCR beta constant segments. Library amplification involved two PCR steps, and the second step added sample barcodes and sequencing adapters. Sequencing of the libraries was done on either Illumina HiSeq 2500 (2x100 bp) or NovaSeq (2x150 bp). On the study's bioinformatics: MIGEC was used to demultiplex reads and collapse the reads into UMI consensus sequences, and MiXCR was used for V(D)J alignment. Vaccine-responding clonotypes were identified with edgeR using replicate PBMC samples, with FDR below 0.01 and a log2 fold change above 5 up to day 15 being required. Bulk clonotypes were assigned CD4 or CD8 identity according to which sequenced CD4 or CD8 repertoire held them at higher abundance. TCRdb passed the public sequencing reads through fastp at Q25 and MiXCR, retaining productive beta sequences. Records with the same CDR3 protein are collapsed into one entry carrying the most frequent genes and DNA. Here the V and J calls rest on TCRdb's processing, not on the authors' analysis. The sample table records some 350,000 distinct CDR3 sequences; roughly 8.7% of these occur just once. Of the sample, roughly 18% is held by the ten largest clones.

The V and J genes are TRBV7-2 and TRBJ1-5; no D gene can be assigned with confidence. The sequence was obtained from a man younger than 30 who received the YFV17D yellow fever vaccine. Sequencing was performed on PBMCs, taken on the day of the first yellow fever vaccination. The DNA sequence is given as TGTGCCAGCAGCTTAATTTTTCCGAGCGATCAGCCCCAGCATTTT. It translates as CASSLIFPSDQPQHF.